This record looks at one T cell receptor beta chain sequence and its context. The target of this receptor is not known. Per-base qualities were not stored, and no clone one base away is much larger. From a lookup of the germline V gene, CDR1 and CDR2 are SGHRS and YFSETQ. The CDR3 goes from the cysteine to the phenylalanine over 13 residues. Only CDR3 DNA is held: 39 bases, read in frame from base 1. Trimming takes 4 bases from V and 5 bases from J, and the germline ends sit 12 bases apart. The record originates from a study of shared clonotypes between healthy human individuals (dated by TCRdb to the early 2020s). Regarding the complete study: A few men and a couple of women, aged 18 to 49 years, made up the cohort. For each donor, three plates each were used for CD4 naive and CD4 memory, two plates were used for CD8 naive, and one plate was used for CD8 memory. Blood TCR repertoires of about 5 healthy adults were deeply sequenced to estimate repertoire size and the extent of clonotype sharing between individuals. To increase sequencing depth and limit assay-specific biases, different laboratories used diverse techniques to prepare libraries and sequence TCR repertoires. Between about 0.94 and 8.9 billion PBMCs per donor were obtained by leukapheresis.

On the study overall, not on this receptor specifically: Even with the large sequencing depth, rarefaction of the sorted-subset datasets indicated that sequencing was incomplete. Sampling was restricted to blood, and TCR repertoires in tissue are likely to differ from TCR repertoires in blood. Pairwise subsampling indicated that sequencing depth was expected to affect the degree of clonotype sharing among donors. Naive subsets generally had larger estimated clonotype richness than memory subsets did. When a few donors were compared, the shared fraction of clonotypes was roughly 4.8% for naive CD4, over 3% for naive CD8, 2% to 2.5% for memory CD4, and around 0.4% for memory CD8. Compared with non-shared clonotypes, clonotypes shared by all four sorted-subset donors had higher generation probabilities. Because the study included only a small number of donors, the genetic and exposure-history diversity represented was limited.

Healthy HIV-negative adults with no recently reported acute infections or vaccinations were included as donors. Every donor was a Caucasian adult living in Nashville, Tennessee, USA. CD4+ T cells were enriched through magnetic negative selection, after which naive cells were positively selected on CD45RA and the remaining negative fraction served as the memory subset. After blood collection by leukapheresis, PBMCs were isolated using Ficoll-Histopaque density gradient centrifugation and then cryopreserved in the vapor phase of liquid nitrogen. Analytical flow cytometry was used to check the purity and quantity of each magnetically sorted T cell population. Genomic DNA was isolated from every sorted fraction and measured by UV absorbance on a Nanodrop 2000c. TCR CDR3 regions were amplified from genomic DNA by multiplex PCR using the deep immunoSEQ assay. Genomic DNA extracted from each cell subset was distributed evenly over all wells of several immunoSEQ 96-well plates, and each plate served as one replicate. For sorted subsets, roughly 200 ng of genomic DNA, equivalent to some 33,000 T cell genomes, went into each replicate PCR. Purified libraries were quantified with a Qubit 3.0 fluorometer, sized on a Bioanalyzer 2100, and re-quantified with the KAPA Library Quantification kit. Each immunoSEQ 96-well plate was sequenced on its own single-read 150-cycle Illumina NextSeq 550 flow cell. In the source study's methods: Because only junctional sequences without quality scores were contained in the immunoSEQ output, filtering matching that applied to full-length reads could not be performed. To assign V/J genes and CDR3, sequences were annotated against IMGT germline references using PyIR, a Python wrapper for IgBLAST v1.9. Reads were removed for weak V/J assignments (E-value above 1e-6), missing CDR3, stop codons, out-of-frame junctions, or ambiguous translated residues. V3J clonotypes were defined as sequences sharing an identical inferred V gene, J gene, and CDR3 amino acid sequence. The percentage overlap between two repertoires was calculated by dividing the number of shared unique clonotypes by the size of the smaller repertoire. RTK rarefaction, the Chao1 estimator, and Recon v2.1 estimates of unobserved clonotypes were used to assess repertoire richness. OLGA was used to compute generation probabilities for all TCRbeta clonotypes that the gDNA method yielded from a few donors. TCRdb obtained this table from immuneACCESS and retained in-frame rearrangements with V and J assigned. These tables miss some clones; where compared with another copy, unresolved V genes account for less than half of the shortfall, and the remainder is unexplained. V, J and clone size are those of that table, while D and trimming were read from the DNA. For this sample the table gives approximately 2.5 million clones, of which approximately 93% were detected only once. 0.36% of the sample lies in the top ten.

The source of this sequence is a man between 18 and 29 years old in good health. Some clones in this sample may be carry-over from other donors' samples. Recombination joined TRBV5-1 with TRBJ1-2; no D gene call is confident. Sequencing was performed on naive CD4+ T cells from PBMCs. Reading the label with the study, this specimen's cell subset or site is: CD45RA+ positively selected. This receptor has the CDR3 CASSPDGLYGYTF. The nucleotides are TGCGCCAGCAGCCCGGACGGATTATATGGCTACACCTTC.